This passage covers 13 T cell receptor beta chains from one sample sequenced in a study of T-cell reconstitution after alpha-beta-depleted transplantation in children. Preparation of the TCRbeta library was carried out with unique molecular identifiers. TCRdb analysed the PCR reads with MiXCR anew, one entry per CDR3 protein. The sample holds fewer than 550,000 distinct CDR3 sequences; around 15% are singletons and the top ten take around 28%. The material was PBMCs, mostly from graft donor cells, obtained 360 days after TCRalphabeta/CD19-depleted stem cell transplant. The receptors shown here come from a boy younger than two who had a stem cell transplant for Wiskott-Aldrich syndrome, so the T cells may come from the graft donor.

This clonotype was observed a handful of times. The rearrangement joins TRBV2 to TRBJ2-2; no definite D call. Germline loops: CDR1 SNHLY, CDR2 FYNNEI. There are 18 residues in the CDR3. Deletions cut 2 bases from V and 0 bases from J, with 16 bases between. Here the CDR3 DNA reads TGTGCCAGCAGTGAATGGGGTCCGTATGGGGCGAACACCGGGGAGCTGTTTTTT. Amino acid sequence: CASSEWGPYGANTGELFF.

This clonotype was seen more than once but under ten times. The junction and the germline gene differ at one end; a read error may be behind it. The V gene is TRBV5-1, the J gene TRBJ2-5; D possibly corresponds to TRBD2 (5 bases). Germline V gene lookup returns CDR1 SGHRS and CDR2 YFSETQ. This CDR3 contains 14 residues. The CDR3 DNA follows: TGCGCCAGCAGGTTGGCACTAGACTGGGAGACCCAGTACTTC. This translates into CASRLALDWETQYF.

The chain's CDR3 is CASSLHGPNTGELFF. The DNA of the CDR3 is TGCGCCAGCAGCTTGCATGGTCCGAACACCGGGGAGCTGTTTTTT. The V and J genes are TRBV5-1 and TRBJ2-2; D call uncertain. In germline, CDR1 is SGHRS, CDR2 YFSETQ. Trimming left V 1 base short and J 0 bases short, with 7 bases between. The CDR3 consists of 15 residues.

This chain links TRBV5-1 with TRBJ2-1; possible D gene TRBD2, 7 bases. This CDR3 is 17 amino acids long. CDR1 and CDR2 from the germline V gene are SGHRS and YFSETQ. V was clipped by 1 base and J by 3 bases, with 17 bases between them. CDR3: CASSLWGGAGGYNEQFF. The CDR3 DNA is TGCGCCAGCAGCTTGTGGGGGGGGGCTGGAGGCTACAATGAGCAGTTCTTC.

The chain employs TRBV9 and TRBJ2-4; 7 nucleotides match TRBD2. This CDR3 contains 14 residues. Germline V gene data show CDR1 as SGDLS and CDR2 as YYNGEE. The junction had 1 base not matched to a gene; V was cut back by 2 bases and J by 2 bases. Here the CDR3 reads CASSVGGSKNIQYF. The CDR3 nucleotides are TGTGCCAGCAGCGTGGGGGGGTCCAAAAACATTCAGTACTTC. The whole variable domain, remainder taken from reference TRBV9 and TRBJ2-4, is DSGVTQTPKHLITATGQRVTLRCSPRSGDLSVYWYQQSLDQGLQFLIQYYNGEERAKGNILERFSAQQFPDLHSELNLSSLELGDSALYFCASSVGGSKNIQYFGAGTRLSVL.

This chain connects TRBV12-3 or TRBV12-4 to TRBJ2-7; a weak D match, TRBD1 (6 bases). V was clipped by 10 bases and J by 5 bases, with 18 bases between them. The CDR3 sequence is 13 residues long. CDR3 sequence: CAISVFQGNEQYF. The CDR3 nucleotides are TGTGCCATCAGCGTCTTCCAGGGGAACGAGCAGTACTTC.

The chain recombines TRBV6-5 with TRBJ2-7; D is possibly TRBD1 (6 bases). This CDR3 has 15 residues. Trimming left V 0 bases short and J 4 bases short, with 13 bases between. Germline V gives CDR1 MNHEY, CDR2 SVGAGI. CDR3 protein: CASSYSPGVGYEQYF. The DNA for the CDR3 is TGTGCCAGCAGTTACTCGCCAGGGGTAGGGTACGAGCAGTACTTC.

The gene calls are TRBV11-2 and TRBJ2-5; D call uncertain. V lost 3 bases and J lost 5, with 13 bases in between. CDR1 is SGHAT and CDR2 is FQNNGV in the germline V gene. This CDR3 comprises 14 residues. As DNA, the CDR3 is TGTGCCAGCAGCTTTACTCCGTTAGAGGAGACCCAGTACTTC. It encodes CASSFTPLEETQYF.

The gene calls are TRBV7-9 and TRBJ2-2; a weak D match, TRBD1 (5 bases). Trimming took 1 base from V and 0 from J, leaving 9 bases between them. Germline V gene lookup returns CDR1 SEHNR and CDR2 FQNEAQ (reference sequence). This CDR3 region has 16 residues. CDR3 sequence: CASSLGQGTNTGELFF. CDR3 DNA sequence: TGTGCCAGCAGCTTAGGGCAGGGTACGAACACCGGGGAGCTGTTTTTT.

J is TRBJ1-1 and V is TRBV2; 8 bases are a match to TRBD1. Germline loops: CDR1 SNHLY, CDR2 FYNNEI. The CDR3 is 14 residues long. Trimming removed 6 bases from V and 1 base from J; junction bases left unmatched: 4. The CDR3 DNA follows: TGTGCCAGCAGGACAGGGGCAAGGAACACTGAAGCTTTCTTT. This codes for CASRTGARNTEAFF.

In this sample, this clonotype turned up a few times. The rearrangement uses TRBV7-8 and TRBJ1-1; D may be TRBD1 (6 bases). V was clipped by 4 bases and J by 0 bases, with 15 bases between them. The CDR3 length is 16 residues. CDR1 and CDR2 from the germline V gene are SGHVS and FQNEAQ. The CDR3: CASSSRRTDMNTEAFF. The CDR3 DNA reads TGTGCCAGCAGCTCCAGGAGGACAGACATGAACACTGAAGCTTTCTTT.

This clonotype occurred a few times. The chain links TRBV29-1 to TRBJ2-6; 10 nucleotides match TRBD1. V dropped 3 bases and J dropped 2; count of bases not matched to a gene: 4. Germline loops: CDR1 SQVTM, CDR2 ANQGSEA. The CDR3 is 16 residues long. The CDR3 nucleotides read TGCAGCGTTGACCGGGACAGGGGACCTGGGGCCAACGTCCTGACTTTC. Amino acid sequence: CSVDRDRGPGANVLTF.

V usage is TRBV30 and J usage is TRBJ2-2; D is undetermined. From germline, CDR1 is GTSNPN and CDR2 SVGIG (reference sequence). The germline V and J ends were trimmed by 4 bases and 1 base, with 10 bases remaining between them. This CDR3 has 14 amino acids. The CDR3 loop is CAWIGSLNTGELFF. Written as DNA, the CDR3 is TGTGCCTGGATAGGAAGCTTGAACACCGGGGAGCTGTTTTTT.